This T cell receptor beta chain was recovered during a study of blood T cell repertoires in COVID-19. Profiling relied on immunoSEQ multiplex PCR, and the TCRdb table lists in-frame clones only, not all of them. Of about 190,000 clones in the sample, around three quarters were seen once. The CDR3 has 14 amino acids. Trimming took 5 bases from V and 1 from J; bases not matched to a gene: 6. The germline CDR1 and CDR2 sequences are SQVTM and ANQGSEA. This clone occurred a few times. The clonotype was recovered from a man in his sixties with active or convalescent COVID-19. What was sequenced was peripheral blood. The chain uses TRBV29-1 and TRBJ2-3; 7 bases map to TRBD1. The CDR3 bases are TGCAGCGTTTTTGAAGGGGGCCGCACAGATACGCAGTATTTT. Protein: CSVFEGGRTDTQYF.